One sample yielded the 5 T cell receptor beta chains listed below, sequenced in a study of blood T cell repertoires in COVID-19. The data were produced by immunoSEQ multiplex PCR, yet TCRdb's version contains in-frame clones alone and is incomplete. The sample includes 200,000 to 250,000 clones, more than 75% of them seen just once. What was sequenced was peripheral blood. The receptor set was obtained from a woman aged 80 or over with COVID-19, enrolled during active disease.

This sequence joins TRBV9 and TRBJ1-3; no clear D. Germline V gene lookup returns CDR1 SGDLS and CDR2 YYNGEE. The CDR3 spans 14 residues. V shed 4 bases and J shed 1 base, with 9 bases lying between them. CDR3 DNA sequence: TGTGCCAGCAGCCCCCCGGGGTCTGGAAACACCATATATTTT. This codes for CASSPPGSGNTIYF.

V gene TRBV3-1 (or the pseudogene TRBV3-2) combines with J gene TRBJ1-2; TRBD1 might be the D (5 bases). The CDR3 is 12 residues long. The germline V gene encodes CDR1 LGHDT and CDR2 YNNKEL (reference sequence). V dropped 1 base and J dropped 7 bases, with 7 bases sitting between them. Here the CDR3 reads CASSQAQAGYTF. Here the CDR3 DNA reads TGTGCCAGCAGCCAAGCACAGGCTGGCTACACCTTC.

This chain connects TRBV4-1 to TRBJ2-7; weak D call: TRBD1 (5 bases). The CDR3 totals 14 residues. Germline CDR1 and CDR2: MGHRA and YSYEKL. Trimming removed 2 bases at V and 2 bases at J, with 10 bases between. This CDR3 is CASSQIPGPYEQYF. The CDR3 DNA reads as TGCGCCAGCAGCCAAATCCCAGGGCCCTACGAGCAGTACTTC.

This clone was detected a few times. CDR3 bases: TGTGCCAGCAGTCTCTACCGACGGGTTGAAGCTTTCTTT. This gives the protein CASSLYRRVEAFF. The chain recombines TRBV6-2 or TRBV6-3 with TRBJ1-1; D is unresolved. CDR1 is MNHEY, CDR2 SVGEGT, per germline. The CDR3 is 13 amino acids. V shed 5 bases and J shed 7 bases, with 14 bases lying between them.

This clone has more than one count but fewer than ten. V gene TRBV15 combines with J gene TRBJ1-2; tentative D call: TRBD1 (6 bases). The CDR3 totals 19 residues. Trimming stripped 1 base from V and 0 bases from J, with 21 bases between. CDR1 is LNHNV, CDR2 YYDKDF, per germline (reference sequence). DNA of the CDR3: TGTGCCACCAGCAGAGGACCCCGAACCCCGACAGGAGCTAACTATGGCTACACCTTC. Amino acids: CATSRGPRTPTGANYGYTF.